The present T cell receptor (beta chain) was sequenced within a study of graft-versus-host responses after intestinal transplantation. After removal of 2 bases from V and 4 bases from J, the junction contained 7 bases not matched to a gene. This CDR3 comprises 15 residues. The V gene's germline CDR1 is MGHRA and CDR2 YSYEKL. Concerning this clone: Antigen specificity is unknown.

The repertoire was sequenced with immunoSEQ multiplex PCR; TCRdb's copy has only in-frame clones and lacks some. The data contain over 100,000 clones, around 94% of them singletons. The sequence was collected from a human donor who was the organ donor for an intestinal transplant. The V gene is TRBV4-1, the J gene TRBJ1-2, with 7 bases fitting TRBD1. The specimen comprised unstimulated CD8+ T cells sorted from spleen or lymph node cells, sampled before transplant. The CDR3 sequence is CASSQLTGSAYGYTF. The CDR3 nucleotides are TGCGCCAGCAGCCAACTGACAGGGTCTGCCTATGGCTACACCTTC.